This T cell receptor beta chain comes out of a study of T-cell reconstitution after alpha-beta-depleted transplantation in children. The CDR3 covers 14 residues. Germline CDR1 and CDR2: MGHRA and YSYEKL. Trimming at V came to 4 bases and at J to 5 bases, leaving 4 bases not matched to a gene. This sample's TCRbeta library carried unique molecular identifier barcodes. TCRdb independently ran MiXCR on the PCR reads; one entry per CDR3 protein. The top ten clones hold 3.8% of a sample with about 400,000 distinct CDR3 sequences, about a fifth of them seen once. The rearrangement uses TRBV4-1 and TRBJ2-1; 8 bases agree with TRBD2. Sequenced here: PBMCs from the stem cell graft donor, sampled from the stem cell graft. This receptor was obtained from a human donor who donated a stem cell graft to a child with acute myeloid leukemia. The CDR3 loop is CASSPQAGDNEQFF. Here the CDR3 DNA reads TGCGCCAGCAGCCCTCAAGCGGGGGACAATGAGCAGTTCTTC.